What follows are 32 T cell receptor beta chains derived from one specimen sequenced in a study of T cell responses to AZD1222 COVID-19 vaccine. TCRdb keeps only in-frame clones here, not all; method: immunoSEQ multiplex PCR. The sample has some 150,000 clones; about nine tenths are singletons. The sample consisted of peripheral blood, taken 28 days after the second AZD1222 dose. All receptors come from an adult who received the AZD1222 COVID-19 vaccine.

This clone appeared once. The chain is built from TRBV24-1 and TRBJ2-7, with D unclear. V shed 3 bases and J shed 5 bases, with 10 bases lying between them. This CDR3 comprises 13 residues. Germline V gene sequence: CDR1 KGHDR, CDR2 SFDVKD. CDR3 coding DNA: TGTGCCACCAGTGATGGTACGGACCACGAGCAGTACTTC. Protein sequence: CATSDGTDHEQYF.

The rearrangement links TRBV5-1 to TRBJ1-6; D gene ambiguous. Germline V gives CDR1 SGHRS, CDR2 YFSETQ. Trimming cost V 0 bases and J 0 bases, with 16 bases left between them. The CDR3 length is 19 residues. The CDR3 loop is CASSLERLGASSYNSPLHF. CDR3 bases: TGCGCCAGCAGCTTGGAACGGTTAGGCGCAAGCTCCTATAATTCACCCCTCCACTTT.

This chain connects TRBV5-6 to TRBJ2-1, with 8 bases lining up with TRBD1. Germline-derived CDR1 and CDR2 are SGHDT and YYEEEE. Trimming removed 1 base from V and 6 bases from J; junction bases left unmatched: 9. CDR3 length equals 16 residues. The CDR3 DNA reads TGTGCCAGCAGCTTGACGCGTGACAGGGGACTCAATGAGCAGTTCTTC. This codes for CASSLTRDRGLNEQFF.

The chain couples TRBV30 to TRBJ1-1; tentatively, D is TRBD1 (6 bases). The germline V gene encodes CDR1 GTSNPN and CDR2 SVGIG (reference sequence). CDR3 length: 15 amino acids. V was shortened by 4 bases and J by 3 bases, with 18 bases between the two germline ends. CDR3 sequence (DNA): TGTGCCTGGAATGCGAACAGGGTCGTGGACACTGAAGCTTTCTTT. Protein product: CAWNANRVVDTEAFF.

In DNA form, the CDR3 reads TGTGCCAGCAGCGATAACCTAGACACTGAGCAGTTCTTC. Residues: CASSDNLDTEQFF. V usage is TRBV9 and J usage is TRBJ2-1; D is ambiguous. V was cut by 3 bases and J by 9 bases, with 13 bases left in between. The length of the CDR3 is 13 residues. Germline values: CDR1 SGDLS, CDR2 YYNGEE.

The rearrangement joins TRBV7-3 to TRBJ2-7; 12 nucleotides match TRBD2. The V gene's germline CDR1 is SGHTA and CDR2 FQGTGA. This CDR3 is 14 amino acids long. J lost 4 bases, V lost 4 bases, and 2 bases had no gene match. CDR3 sequence: CASSWGTSGYEQYF. Here the CDR3 DNA reads TGTGCCAGCAGCTGGGGGACTAGCGGGTACGAGCAGTACTTC. The whole variable domain, remainder taken from reference TRBV7-3 and TRBJ2-7, is GAGVSQTPSNKVTEKGKYVELRCDPISGHTALYWYRQSLGQGPEFLIYFQGTGAADDSGLPNDRFFAVRPEGSVSTLKIQRTERGDSAVYLCASSWGTSGYEQYFGPGTRLTVT.

The gene calls are TRBV5-8 and TRBJ1-6, with 7 bases identical to TRBD1. The CDR3 extends over 15 amino acids. From germline, CDR1 is SGHTS and CDR2 YDEGEE. With V trimmed by 4 bases and J by 4 bases, 5 bases remained unmatched. CDR3 nucleotide sequence: TGTGCCAGCAGCCCCTCGGGACAGTATAATTCACCCCTCCACTTT. Protein sequence: CASSPSGQYNSPLHF.

The chain joins TRBV25-1 to TRBJ2-1; TRBD1 agrees at 7 bases. Germline V gene lookup returns CDR1 MGHDK and CDR2 SYGVNS. There are 15 residues in the CDR3. The V gene end was trimmed by 3 bases and the J gene end by 4 bases; junction bases not matched to a gene: 6. For the CDR3, the DNA is TGTGCCAGCAGTGATTTAGGACAGGTATACAATGAGCAGTTCTTC. Its protein product is CASSDLGQVYNEQFF.

This clone has more than one count but fewer than ten. This chain joins TRBV14 and TRBJ2-2, with TRBD1 matching 7 bases. V lost 0 bases to trimming and J lost 3 bases; unmatched junction nucleotides: 10. The CDR3 consists of 18 residues. The V gene's germline CDR1 is SGHDN and CDR2 FVKESK. The CDR3 bases are TGTGCCAGCAGCCAAGATTTGGCAGGGGGTTTGTACACCGGGGAGCTGTTTTTT. The encoded protein is CASSQDLAGGLYTGELFF.

The J gene is TRBJ2-7, the V gene TRBV5-1; no firm D call. Trimming took 7 bases from V and 1 from J, leaving 9 bases between them. The germline gives CDR1 SGHRS, CDR2 YFSETQ. This CDR3 region has 12 residues. CDR3 bases: TGCGCCAGCCAAGACGCTTCCTACGAGCAGTACTTC. As protein: CASQDASYEQYF.

This chain uses TRBV30 with TRBJ1-1, with unresolved D. Trimming removed 3 bases from V and 6 bases from J, with 14 bases in between. In germline, CDR1 is GTSNPN, CDR2 SVGIG (reference sequence). The CDR3 contains 13 residues. The CDR3 DNA reads as TGTGCCTGGAGCGACGGACGGGCCGCTGAAGCTTTCTTT. Its translation is CAWSDGRAAEAFF.

The chain joins TRBV25-1 to TRBJ1-1, with D possibly being TRBD1 (5 bases). The CDR3 has 15 residues. With 2 bases removed from V and 5 bases from J, the gap between germline ends came to 15 bases. Germline V gives CDR1 MGHDK, CDR2 SYGVNS. Written as DNA, the CDR3 is TGTGCCAGCAGTGAAAGGGAGGGGAGAGGTACTGAAGCTTTCTTT. Its translation is CASSEREGRGTEAFF. Together with reference TRBV25-1 and TRBJ1-1, the CDR3 gives the full variable domain: EADIYQTPRYLVIGTGKKITLECSQTMGHDKMYWYQQDPGMELHLIHYSYGVNSTEKGDLSSESTVSRIRTEHFPLTLESARPSHTSQYLCASSEREGRGTEAFFGQGTRLTVV.

This CDR3 is CASRIWTGGSNQPQHF. The DNA of the CDR3 is TGTGCCAGTAGGATTTGGACAGGGGGAAGCAATCAGCCCCAGCATTTT. V gene TRBV19 combines with J gene TRBJ1-5; 10 positions agree with TRBD1. Germline V CDR1 and CDR2: LNHDA, SQIVND (reference sequence). The CDR3 spans 16 residues. The V gene end was trimmed by 6 bases and the J gene end by 1 base; junction bases not matched to a gene: 6.

This chain connects TRBV6-5 to TRBJ2-2; D is unresolved. CDR3 length equals 13 residues. V lost 6 bases and J lost 7, with 12 bases in between. Germline V gives CDR1 MNHEY, CDR2 SVGAGI. The CDR3 DNA is TGTGCCAGCAGGGGGAAAGGTAGCGGGGAGCTGTTTTTT. It translates to CASRGKGSGELFF.

Only a few counts were recorded for this clone. The chain has TRBV7-6 and TRBJ1-1, with D unresolved. V gave up 2 bases and J gave up 3 bases, with 7 bases separating them. The CDR3 has 13 residues. Germline V gives CDR1 SGHVS, CDR2 FNYEAQ. This CDR3 reads CASSLQRDTEAFF. The CDR3 nucleotides are TGTGCCAGCAGCTTACAACGGGACACTGAAGCTTTCTTT.

The chain recombines TRBV27 with TRBJ2-3; 7 nucleotides align to TRBD1. From germline, CDR1 is MNHEY and CDR2 SMNVEV (reference sequence). V lost 0 bases and J lost 0; bases outside the gene matches: 9. The CDR3 loop spans 18 amino acids. CDR3 region: CASSLSWPTGASTDTQYF. CDR3 DNA sequence: TGTGCCAGCAGTTTATCTTGGCCAACAGGGGCTAGCACAGATACGCAGTATTTT.

The chain combines TRBV28 with TRBJ1-1; 10 bases fit TRBD1. This CDR3 has 16 amino acids. Germline CDR1 MDHEN, CDR2 SYDVKM. The V and J ends lost 2 bases and 2 bases, in that order; junction bases with no gene match: 5. The CDR3 spells CASSLGTGVGNTEAFF. In DNA form, the CDR3 reads TGTGCCAGCAGTTTAGGGACAGGGGTGGGAAACACTGAAGCTTTCTTT.

The chain is built from TRBV7-2 and TRBJ2-1; D remains unclear. Germline V gene data show CDR1 as SGHTA and CDR2 as FQGNSA. The CDR3 spans 13 residues. CDR3 sequence (DNA): TGTGCAGAAGGCAGCCCCGGGTACAATGAGCAGTTCTTC. This sequence encodes CAEGSPGYNEQFF.

The gene calls are TRBV10-2 and TRBJ2-7; D call uncertain. The germline gives CDR1 WSHSY, CDR2 SAAADI. This CDR3 spans 13 amino acids. Trimming stripped 0 bases from V and 3 bases from J, with 6 bases between. Here the CDR3 reads CASSESVSYEQYF. The CDR3 bases are TGCGCCAGCAGTGAGTCGGTCAGCTACGAGCAGTACTTC.

The gene calls are TRBV5-1 and TRBJ2-3; 16 bases line up with TRBD2. The CDR3 consists of 18 residues. J gave up 7 bases and V 4 bases, and 12 bases lay outside the gene matches. CDR1 and CDR2 (germline): SGHRS, YFSETQ. CDR3 in DNA: TGCGCCAGCAGCGTTGGGACTAGCGGGAGGGCATTAAGAAATACGCAGTATTTT. This codes for CASSVGTSGRALRNTQYF. Combining the CDR3 with reference TRBV5-1 and TRBJ2-3 gives the whole variable domain KAGVTQTPRYLIKTRGQQVTLSCSPISGHRSVSWYQQTPGQGLQFLFEYFSETQRNKGNFPGRFSGRQFSNSRSEMNVSTLELGDSALYLCASSVGTSGRALRNTQYFGPGTRLTVL.

J is TRBJ2-7 and V is TRBV2; 7 bases fit TRBD1. The trim removed 4 bases at V and 5 bases at J, leaving 5 bases unmatched. CDR1 and CDR2 (germline): SNHLY, FYNNEI. This CDR3 is built from 13 residues. CDR3 in amino acids: CASSGLTGHEQYF. Here the CDR3 DNA reads TGTGCCAGCAGTGGACTGACAGGGCACGAGCAGTACTTC.

CDR3 in amino acids: CASSPTANRAGELFF. CDR3 DNA sequence: TGCGCCAGCAGCCCCACAGCAAATAGGGCCGGGGAGCTGTTTTTT. The rearrangement uses TRBV4-3 and TRBJ2-2, with D unresolved. There are 15 residues in the CDR3. Germline lookup yields CDR1 LGHNA and CDR2 YSLEER. Trimming stripped 4 bases from V and 6 bases from J, with 15 bases between.

The chain combines TRBV6-5 with TRBJ1-1; D uncertain. V dropped 2 bases and J dropped 4 bases, with 8 bases sitting between them. The CDR3 runs to 13 residues. Germline lookup yields CDR1 MNHEY and CDR2 SVGAGI. CDR3: CASSYLVGTEAFF. The CDR3 DNA sequence: TGTGCCAGCAGTTACCTGGTGGGCACTGAAGCTTTCTTT.

The chain combines TRBV7-2 with TRBJ1-1; tentative D call: TRBD1 (5 bases). V shed 2 bases and J shed 12 bases, with 16 bases lying between them. The CDR3 sequence is 13 residues long. Germline V CDR1 and CDR2: SGHTA, FQGNSA. CDR3 nucleotide sequence: TGTGCCAGCAGCTTAAATGGGGCGGGAAAAACTTTCTTT. This encodes CASSLNGAGKTFF.

J is TRBJ2-5 and V is TRBV18; D is possibly TRBD1 (5 bases). CDR1 KGHSH and CDR2 LQKENI come from the germline V gene. The CDR3 is 12 amino acids. Trimming cost V 8 bases and J 2 bases, with 9 bases left between them. The CDR3 loop reads CASGAEQETQYF. The CDR3 nucleotides read TGTGCCAGCGGGGCAGAACAAGAGACCCAGTACTTC.

The chain uses TRBV6-5 and TRBJ1-3; D is uncertain. The length of the CDR3 is 15 residues. V was shortened by 0 bases and J by 3 bases, with 9 bases between the two germline ends. Looked up from germline, CDR1 is MNHEY and CDR2 is SVGAGI. CDR3 in DNA: TGTGCCAGCAGTTACTCGCCGGGAAGTGGAAACACCATATATTTT. This translates into CASSYSPGSGNTIYF.

As DNA, the CDR3 is TGCGCCAGCAGCTTGGCCCCCGGGACCGATAATCAGCCCCAGCATTTT. This gives the protein CASSLAPGTDNQPQHF. V and J are TRBV5-1 and TRBJ1-5; TRBD1 might be the D (5 bases). This CDR3 is built from 16 residues. The V end was cut by 0 bases, the J end by 4 bases, with 14 bases between. The germline CDR1 and CDR2 sequences are SGHRS and YFSETQ.

The chain has TRBV30 and TRBJ1-5; D might be TRBD1 (6 bases). Germline-derived CDR1 and CDR2 are GTSNPN and SVGIG (reference sequence). The CDR3 runs to 13 residues. The V end lost 4 bases, the J end lost 5 bases, and 12 bases lay between the germline ends. CDR3 sequence reads: CAWNRRGDQPQHF. The CDR3 nucleotides read TGTGCCTGGAATAGGAGGGGGGATCAGCCCCAGCATTTT.

This chain uses TRBV7-6 with TRBJ2-1, with TRBD2 as a possible D gene (6 bases). This CDR3 spans 15 amino acids. Germline CDR1 and CDR2: SGHVS and FNYEAQ. V was cut by 3 bases and J by 13 bases, with 22 bases left in between. The DNA of the CDR3 is TGTGCCAGCAGCTTGGGGTACACCTTCGGGGGACCTCAGTTCTTC. This translates into CASSLGYTFGGPQFF.

The V gene is TRBV9, the J gene TRBJ1-5; D is ambiguous. Germline V gene sequence: CDR1 SGDLS, CDR2 YYNGEE. The CDR3 is made up of 13 amino acids. V shed 4 bases and J shed 4 bases, with 9 bases lying between them. The CDR3 coding sequence is TGTGCCAGCAGCCGGAATCTGAATCAGCCCCAGCATTTT. It encodes CASSRNLNQPQHF.

The chain recombines TRBV18 with TRBJ1-2; 8 bases align to TRBD1. This CDR3 is 14 amino acids long. V was clipped by 3 bases and J by 4 bases; unmatched bases: 4. Germline-derived CDR1 and CDR2 are KGHSH and LQKENI. The CDR3 nucleotides read TGTGCCAGCTCACCGACAGGGGAGTTCTATGGCTACACCTTC. It codes for CASSPTGEFYGYTF. Using reference TRBV18 and TRBJ1-2 for the parts outside the CDR3, the full variable domain is NAGVMQNPRHLVRRRGQEARLRCSPMKGHSHVYWYRQLPEEGLKFMVYLQKENIIDESGMPKERFSAEFPKEGPSILRIQQVVRGDSAAYFCASSPTGEFYGYTFGSGTRLTVV.

This rearrangement joins TRBV2 to TRBJ2-2; 7 bases fit TRBD2. CDR3 size: 15 residues. Trimming cost V 4 bases and J 2 bases; bases outside gene matches: 4. Germline V gene sequence: CDR1 SNHLY, CDR2 FYNNEI. The DNA of the CDR3 is TGTGCCAGCAGTGCGGTAGCGGGCAACACCGGGGAGCTGTTTTTT. Its translation: CASSAVAGNTGELFF.